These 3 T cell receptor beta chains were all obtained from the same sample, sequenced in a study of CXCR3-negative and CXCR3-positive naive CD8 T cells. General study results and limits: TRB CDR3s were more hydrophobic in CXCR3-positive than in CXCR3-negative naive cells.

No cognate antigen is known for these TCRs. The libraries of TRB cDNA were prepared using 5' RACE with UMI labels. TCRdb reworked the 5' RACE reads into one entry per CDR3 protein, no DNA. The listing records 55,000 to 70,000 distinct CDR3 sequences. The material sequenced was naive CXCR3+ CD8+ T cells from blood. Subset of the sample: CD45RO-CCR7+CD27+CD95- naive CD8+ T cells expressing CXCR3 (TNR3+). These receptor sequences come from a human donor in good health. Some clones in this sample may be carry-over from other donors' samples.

CDR3: CASREPGQYNEQFF. The chain links TRBV6-1 to TRBJ2-1; TCRdb calls TRBD1, which cannot be checked without DNA. This CDR3 spans 14 amino acids. Germline CDR1 MNHNS, CDR2 SASEGT.

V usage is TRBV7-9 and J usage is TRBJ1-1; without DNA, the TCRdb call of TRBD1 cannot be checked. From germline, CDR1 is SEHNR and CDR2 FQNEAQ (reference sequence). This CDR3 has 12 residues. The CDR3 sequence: CASSRGDSEAFF.

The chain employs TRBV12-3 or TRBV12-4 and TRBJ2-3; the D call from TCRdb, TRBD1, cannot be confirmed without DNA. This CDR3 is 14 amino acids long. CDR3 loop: CASSQAGSRDTQYF.